Here is one T cell receptor (beta chain) with its context. The data belong to a study of T cells after yellow fever vaccination. Unmatched junction bases numbered 5, after V lost 6 bases and J lost 4 bases. The CDR3 spans 13 residues. Per germline, CDR1 MNHEY and CDR2 SVGEGT. Each CDR3 protein gets one entry after TCRdb re-called the 5' RACE reads with MiXCR. The sample includes under 600,000 distinct CDR3 sequences, around a fifth of them seen just once. The TCR comes from a man in his late teens or twenties who received the YFV17D yellow fever vaccine. This chain connects TRBV6-2 or TRBV6-3 to TRBJ1-2; 7 nucleotides line up with TRBD1. Sequenced here: PBMCs, sampled less than 25 days after the first yellow fever vaccination. In DNA form, the CDR3 reads TGTGCCAGCAGCCAGGGACAGACCTATGGCTACACCTTC. Translated, it gives CASSQGQTYGYTF.